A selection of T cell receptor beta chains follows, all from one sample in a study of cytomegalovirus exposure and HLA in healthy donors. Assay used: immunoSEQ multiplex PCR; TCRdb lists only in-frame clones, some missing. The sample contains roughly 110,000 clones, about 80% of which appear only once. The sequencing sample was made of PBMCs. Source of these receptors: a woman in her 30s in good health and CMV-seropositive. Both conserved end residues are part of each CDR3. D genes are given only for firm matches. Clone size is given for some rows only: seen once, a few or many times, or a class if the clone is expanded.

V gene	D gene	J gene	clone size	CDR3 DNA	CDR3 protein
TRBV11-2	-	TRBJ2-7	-	TGTGCCAGCAGCTTAGTTGGTGGTAGTTCCTACGAGCAGTACTTC	CASSLVGGSSYEQYF
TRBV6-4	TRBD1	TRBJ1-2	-	TGTGCCAGCAGTGACTCCGTAGGGGGCCGGCGTGGCTACACCTTC	CASSDSVGGRRGYTF
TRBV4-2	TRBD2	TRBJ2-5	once	TGTGCCAGCAGCCAGTATCTAGCGGACCAAGAGACCCAGTACTTC	CASSQYLADQETQYF
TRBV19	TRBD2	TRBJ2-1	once	TGTGCCAGTATGCCAACCCCTCTAGCGGGGGGGCTAGTGGAGCAGTTCTTC	CASMPTPLAGGLVEQFF
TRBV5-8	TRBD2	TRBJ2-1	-	TGTGCCAGCAGCTTCACCCTAGCGGCCAGCTCCTACAATGAGCAGTTCTTC	CASSFTLAASSYNEQFF
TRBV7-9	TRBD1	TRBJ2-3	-	TGTGCCAGCAGCCGTACCCAGGGGGCAGATACGCAGTATTTT	CASSRTQGADTQYF
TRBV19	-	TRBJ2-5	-	TGTGCCAGTAGTATAGATTCAGGTTTAGAGACCCAGTACTTC	CASSIDSGLETQYF
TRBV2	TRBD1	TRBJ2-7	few	TGTGCCAGCAGGGACAGGGCGTCCTACGAGCAGTACTTC	CASRDRASYEQYF
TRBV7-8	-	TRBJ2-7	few	TGTGCCAGCAGCTTCGGGGACACAAACTCCTACGAGCAGTACTTC	CASSFGDTNSYEQYF
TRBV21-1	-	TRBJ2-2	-	TGTGCCAGCAGGAAACCGATCAGGAGGACTAGCGGGAGTTCCGGGGAGCTGTTTTTT	CASRKPIRRTSGSSGELFF
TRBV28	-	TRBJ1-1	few	TGTGCCAGCAGCTCCAATGATGAGGGCGCTGAAGCTTTCTTT	CASSSNDEGAEAFF
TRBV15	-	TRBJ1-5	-	TGTGCCACCAGCAGAGATCTGGTCGGGAGGAGCAATCAGCCCCAGCATTTT	CATSRDLVGRSNQPQHF
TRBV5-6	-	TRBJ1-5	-	TGTGCCAGCAGCAGCTGGACAGCTTATAGCAATCAGCCCCAGCATTTT	CASSSWTAYSNQPQHF
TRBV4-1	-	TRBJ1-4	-	TGCGCCAGCAGCCAAGGCAGAACTAATGAAAAACTGTTTTTT	CASSQGRTNEKLFF
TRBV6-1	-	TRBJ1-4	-	TGTGCCAGCACCAGAGATGGACGACTAAAGGAAAAACTGTTTTTT	CASTRDGRLKEKLFF
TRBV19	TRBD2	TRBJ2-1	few	TGTGCCAGTAGTACCAGCCCTAGGCTAGCGGGTAGGAATGAGCAGTTCTTC	CASSTSPRLAGRNEQFF
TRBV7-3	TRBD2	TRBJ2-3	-	TGTGCCAGCAGCCCGAGTCTAGCGGGGGTTAGCACAGATACGCAGTATTTT	CASSPSLAGVSTDTQYF
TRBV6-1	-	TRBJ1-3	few	TGTGCCAGCAGTCTTCAGGGGTTTCGAAACACCATATATTTT	CASSLQGFRNTIYF
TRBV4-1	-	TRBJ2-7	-	TGCGCCAGCAGCCCAAGAGACAGTTCCTACGAGCAGTACTTC	CASSPRDSSYEQYF
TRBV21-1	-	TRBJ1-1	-	TGTGCCAGCAGCAACCGGACAGGGGGGAACACTGAAGCTTTCTTT	CASSNRTGGNTEAFF
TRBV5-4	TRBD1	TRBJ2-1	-	TGTGCCAGCAGCCTTACAGGGGGCTCGGGTCTGGTCAATGAGCAGTTCTTC	CASSLTGGSGLVNEQFF